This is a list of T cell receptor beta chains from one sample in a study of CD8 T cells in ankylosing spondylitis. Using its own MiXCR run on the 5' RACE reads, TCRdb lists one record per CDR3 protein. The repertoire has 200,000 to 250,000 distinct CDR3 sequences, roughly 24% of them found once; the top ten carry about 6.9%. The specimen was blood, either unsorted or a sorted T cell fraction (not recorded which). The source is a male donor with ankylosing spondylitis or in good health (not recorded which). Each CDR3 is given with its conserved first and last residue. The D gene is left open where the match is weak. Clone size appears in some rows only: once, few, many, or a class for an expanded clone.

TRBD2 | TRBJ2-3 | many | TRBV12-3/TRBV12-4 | TGTGCCAGCAGTTATTCGGGAGGCATATATACGCAGTATTTT | CASSYSGGIYTQYF
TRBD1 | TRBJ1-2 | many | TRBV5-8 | TGTGCCAGCAGCTTGGGACAGGGGGTTCCGTGGAACTATGGCTACACCTTC | CASSLGQGVPWNYGYTF
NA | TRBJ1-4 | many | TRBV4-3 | TGCGCCAGCAGCCAATTTCGGGAAATGGCTCCTAATGAAAAACTGTTTTTT | CASSQFREMAPNEKLFF
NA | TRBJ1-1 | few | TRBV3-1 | TGTGCCAGCAGCCAGTCGCGGACATCAAGGGGAACTGAAGCTTTCTTT | CASSQSRTSRGTEAFF
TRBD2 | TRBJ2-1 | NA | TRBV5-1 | TGCGCCAGCAGCTTGTCTTGGCGGGAGGGCTCCTACAATGAGCAGTTCTTC | CASSLSWREGSYNEQFF
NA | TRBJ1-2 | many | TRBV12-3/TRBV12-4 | TGTGCCAGCAGTGACCCCGCAGGCTACACCTTC | CASSDPAGYTF
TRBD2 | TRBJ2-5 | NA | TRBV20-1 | TGCAGTGGGCGGGGCTCAGCGGGGGAGACCCAGTACTTC | CSGRGSAGETQYF
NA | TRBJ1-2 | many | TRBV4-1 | TGCGCCAGCAGCCAAGTTGACATGGGAATAGCAGCCTATGGCTACACCTTC | CASSQVDMGIAAYGYTF
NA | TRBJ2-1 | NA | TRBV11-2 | TGTGCCAGCAGCTTAGGTCGGGGGGCATCGAAGTACAATGAGCAGTTCTTC | CASSLGRGASKYNEQFF
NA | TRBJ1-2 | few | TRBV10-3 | TGTGCCATCAGTGAGAGTAGGGGCGGTGGCTACACCTTC | CAISESRGGGYTF
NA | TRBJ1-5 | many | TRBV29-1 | TGCAGCGTTGGAGACGATAGAGGGCAGCCCCAGCATTTT | CSVGDDRGQPQHF
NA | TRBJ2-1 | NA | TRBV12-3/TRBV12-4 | TGTGCCAGCAGTTTGCGGGCCCAAACGCGGGAGCAGTTCTTC | CASSLRAQTREQFF
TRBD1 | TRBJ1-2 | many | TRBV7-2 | TGTGCCAGCAGCTGGGATTTGGGACAGGTCCGCTACACCTTC | CASSWDLGQVRYTF
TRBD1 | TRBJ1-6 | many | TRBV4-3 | TGCGCCAGCAGCCAATTACAGGGGAATTCACCCCTCCACTTT | CASSQLQGNSPLHF
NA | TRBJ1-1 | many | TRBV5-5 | TGTGCCAGCAGCTTGTTGCCCGAGGCGAACACTGAAGCTTTCTTT | CASSLLPEANTEAFF
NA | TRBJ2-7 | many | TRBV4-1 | TGCGCCAGCAGCCCCCCCGGGGCCGGGGCGAACGAGCAGTACTTC | CASSPPGAGANEQYF
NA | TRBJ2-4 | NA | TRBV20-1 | TGCAGTGGTCTTGGGGAGGACAAAAACATTCAGTACTTC | CSGLGEDKNIQYF
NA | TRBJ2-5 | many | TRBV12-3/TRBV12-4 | TGTGCCAGCAGTTTTCTGGAGACCCAGTACTTC | CASSFLETQYF
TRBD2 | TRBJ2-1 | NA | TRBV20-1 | TGCAGTGCTAGAGCGCGGGAGGCCTACAATGAGCAGTTCTTC | CSARAREAYNEQFF
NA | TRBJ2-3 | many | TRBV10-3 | TGTGCCATCAGTGAGGGAGGGAAAGGGGATACGCAGTATTTT | CAISEGGKGDTQYF
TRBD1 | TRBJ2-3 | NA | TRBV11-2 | TGTGCCACCCAGACGACAGGGCGCACAGATACGCAGTATTTT | CATQTTGRTDTQYF
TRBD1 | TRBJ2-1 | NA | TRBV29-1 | TGCAGCGTTGAGGGTACAGGGGTCAACTACAATGAGCAGTTCTTC | CSVEGTGVNYNEQFF
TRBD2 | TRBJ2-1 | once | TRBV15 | TGTGCCACCAGCAGAGAAGGGACTAGTCTTGAGCAGTTCTTC | CATSREGTSLEQFF
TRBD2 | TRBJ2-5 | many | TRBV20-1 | TGCAGTCTAGCGGCCCGGTACCAAGAGACCCAGTACTTC | CSLAARYQETQYF
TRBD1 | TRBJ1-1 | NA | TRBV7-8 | TGTGCCAGCAGCCGGGGACAGGAGATGAACACTGAAGCTTTCTTT | CASSRGQEMNTEAFF
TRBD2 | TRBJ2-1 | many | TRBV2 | TGTGCCAGCAAGGGACTAGCGGGAGAGGCTGAGCAGTTCTTC | CASKGLAGEAEQFF
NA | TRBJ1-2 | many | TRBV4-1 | TGCGCCAGCAGCCAAGAGGGTTTAATATTAAGAGGCTACACCTTC | CASSQEGLILRGYTF
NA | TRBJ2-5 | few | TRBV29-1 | TGCAGCGTTGAAGTTGGAGGGGAGACCCAGTACTTC | CSVEVGGETQYF
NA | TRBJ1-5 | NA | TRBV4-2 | TGTGCCATGGGCCCCGGGGGGTTTGGCAATCAGCCCCAGCATTTT | CAMGPGGFGNQPQHF
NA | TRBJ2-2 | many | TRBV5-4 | TGTGCCAGCAGCTTGGGACCTGCGGAGAACACCGGGGAGCTGTTTTTT | CASSLGPAENTGELFF
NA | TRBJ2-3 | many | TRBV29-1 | TGCAGCGTTGAGCGTGGGGTAGGCACAGATACGCAGTATTTT | CSVERGVGTDTQYF
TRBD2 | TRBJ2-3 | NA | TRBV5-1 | TGCGCCAGCGGGTCTCCGGGACTAGCGGGAGGGGACAGGAATACGCAGTATTTT | CASGSPGLAGGDRNTQYF
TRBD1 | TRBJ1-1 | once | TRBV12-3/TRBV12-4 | TGTGCCAGCCACAAGGGGACAGGGAGGATGAACACTGAAGCTTTCTTT | CASHKGTGRMNTEAFF
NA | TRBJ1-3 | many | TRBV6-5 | TGTGCCAGCAGTTACAGGCGGGGCTCTAGGGGAAACACCATATATTTT | CASSYRRGSRGNTIYF
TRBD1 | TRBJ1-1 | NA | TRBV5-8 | TGTGCCAGCAGCGCGGGCCGGGACAGGGATATCACTGAAGCTTTCTTT | CASSAGRDRDITEAFF
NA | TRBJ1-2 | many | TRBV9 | TGTGCCAGCAGCGTATCACGACGGAAGAACTATGGCTACACCTTC | CASSVSRRKNYGYTF